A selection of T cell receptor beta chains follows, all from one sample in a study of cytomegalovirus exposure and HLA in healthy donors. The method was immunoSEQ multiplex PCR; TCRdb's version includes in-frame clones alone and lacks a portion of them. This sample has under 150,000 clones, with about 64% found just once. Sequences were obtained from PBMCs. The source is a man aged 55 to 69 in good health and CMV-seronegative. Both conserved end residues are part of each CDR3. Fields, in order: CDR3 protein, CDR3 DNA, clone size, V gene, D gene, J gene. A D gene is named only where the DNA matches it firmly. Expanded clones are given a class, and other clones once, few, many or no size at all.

CSVTGYNEQFF,TGCAGCGTGACTGGATACAATGAGCAGTTCTTC,-,TRBV29-1,-,TRBJ2-1
CASSQGRGRTEAFF,TGTGCCAGCTCACAGGGGAGGGGCCGGACTGAAGCTTTCTTT,-,TRBV18,-,TRBJ1-1
CASSLGDRGREQYF,TGTGCCAGCAGCCTCGGGGACAGGGGGCGCGAGCAGTACTTC,-,TRBV28,TRBD1,TRBJ2-7
CAWRRGLSTEAFF,TGTGCCTGGAGGCGGGGTCTGAGCACTGAAGCTTTCTTT,-,TRBV30,-,TRBJ1-1
CASSPKGVMGRESNYGYTF,TGTGCCAGCAGCCCCAAAGGGGTAATGGGCAGGGAATCCAACTATGGCTACACCTTC,-,TRBV7-3,-,TRBJ1-2
CASSLDRGLTEAFF,TGCGCCAGCAGCTTGGACAGGGGGCTCACTGAAGCTTTCTTT,-,TRBV5-1,TRBD1,TRBJ1-1
CATSRDRASLPQHF,TGTGCCACCAGCAGAGACAGGGCCTCTCTACCCCAGCATTTT,-,TRBV15,-,TRBJ1-5
CASSQDATSGSYEQYF,TGTGCCAGCAGCCAAGACGCGACTAGCGGGTCCTACGAGCAGTACTTC,-,TRBV14,TRBD2,TRBJ2-7
CASSLVLGQGAYEQYF,TGTGCCAGCAGCTTAGTTTTGGGACAGGGGGCCTACGAGCAGTACTTC,-,TRBV7-8,TRBD1,TRBJ2-7
CASSLAVGADYGYTF,TGTGCCAGCAGCTTAGCTGTGGGGGCGGACTATGGCTACACCTTC,-,TRBV7-2,-,TRBJ1-2
CATDRGTYQETQYF,TGTGCCACGGACAGGGGCACATACCAAGAGACCCAGTACTTC,-,TRBV2,TRBD1,TRBJ2-5
CASNPWGLVNQPQHF,TGTGCCAGCAATCCCTGGGGACTGGTAAATCAGCCCCAGCATTTT,-,TRBV6-1,-,TRBJ1-5
CASSISGTFYEQYF,TGTGCCAGCAGCATCAGCGGGACCTTTTACGAGCAGTACTTC,few,TRBV7-2,TRBD2,TRBJ2-7
CASSVGVSGRARETQYF,TGTGCCAGCAGCGTAGGTGTTAGCGGGAGGGCCCGGGAGACCCAGTACTTC,-,TRBV9,TRBD2,TRBJ2-5
CASSLGGAYGYTF,TGTGCCAGCAGCCTGGGGGGAGCCTATGGCTACACCTTC,-,TRBV7-9,-,TRBJ1-2
CATSRDGTGGSPLHF,TGTGCCACCAGCAGAGATGGGACAGGAGGGTCACCCCTCCACTTT,few,TRBV15,TRBD1,TRBJ1-6
CASSQGGYEQYF,TGTGCCAGCAGCCAGGGGGGATACGAGCAGTACTTC,-,TRBV11-3,-,TRBJ2-7
CASSPSSYNEQFF,TGCGCCAGCAGTCCTAGCTCCTACAATGAGCAGTTCTTC,-,TRBV23-1,-,TRBJ2-1
CASSFISRGGRLAGGTDTQYF,TGTGCCAGCAGCTTTATCAGTCGAGGGGGCCGGCTAGCGGGAGGGACAGATACGCAGTATTTT,-,TRBV7-3,TRBD2,TRBJ2-3
CASSISGITEQYF,TGTGCCAGTAGTATATCCGGGATCACCGAGCAGTACTTC,-,TRBV19,-,TRBJ2-7
CASSFPGQGFFTEAFF,TGCGCCAGCAGTTTTCCGGGACAGGGGTTTTTCACTGAAGCTTTCTTT,-,TRBV10-1,TRBD1,TRBJ1-1
CASSPGLAADTQYF,TGTGCCAGCAGCCCCGGACTAGCGGCAGATACGCAGTATTTT,once,TRBV2,TRBD2,TRBJ2-3
CASSLVGTGGPYEQYF,TGTGCCAGCAGCTTAGTAGGGACAGGGGGACCCTACGAGCAGTACTTC,-,TRBV7-6,TRBD1,TRBJ2-7
CSVVRGGYTF,TGCAGCGTTGTCAGGGGTGGCTACACCTTC,-,TRBV29-1,-,TRBJ1-2
CASSRAGTMNTEAFF,TGTGCCAGCTCCCGGGCGGGGACTATGAACACTGAAGCTTTCTTT,-,TRBV9,-,TRBJ1-1
CASSVDRQSGNEKLFF,TGTGCCAGCAGCGTTGACAGGCAATCCGGGAATGAAAAACTGTTTTTT,-,TRBV5-4,-,TRBJ1-4
CATRWGGVDEKLFF,TGTGCCACCCGATGGGGAGGGGTAGACGAAAAACTGTTTTTT,-,TRBV6-5,-,TRBJ1-4
CASSLGGAGHNEQFF,TGTGCCAGCAGCTTAGGCGGGGCAGGACACAATGAGCAGTTCTTC,-,TRBV7-6,-,TRBJ2-1
CASSFGQGGEQYF,TGTGCCAGCAGCTTCGGACAGGGCGGGGAGCAGTACTTC,-,TRBV6-4,TRBD1,TRBJ2-7
CASSAPRVDYNEQFF,TGTGCCAGCAGTGCCCCCAGGGTGGACTACAATGAGCAGTTCTTC,-,TRBV6-6,-,TRBJ2-1
CASSQRQQETQYF,TGCGCCAGCAGCCAGAGACAGCAAGAGACCCAGTACTTC,few,TRBV5-1,-,TRBJ2-5
CASSQPGQIYEQYF,TGTGCCAGCAGTCAGCCGGGACAAATCTACGAGCAGTACTTC,few,TRBV28,-,TRBJ2-7
CSVDSGTGGNQPQHF,TGCAGCGTTGACTCGGGCACGGGAGGCAATCAGCCCCAGCATTTT,-,TRBV29-1,-,TRBJ1-5